The rows below give T cell receptor beta chains drawn from one sample of a study of shared clonotypes between healthy human individuals. Assay: immunoSEQ multiplex PCR; the TCRdb copy retains only in-frame clones and omits some. The repertoire holds around 2,000,000 clones, with 95% as singletons. Material for sequencing was naive CD4+ T cells sorted from blood. The origin of the receptors is a man between 18 and 35 years old in good health. CDR3s include the opening cysteine and the closing phenylalanine or tryptophan. Each record gives: clone size, J gene, V gene, D gene, CDR3 protein, CDR3 DNA. D genes are given only for firm matches. Not all rows give a size; the values are once, few, many and, for expanded clones, a class.

clone size: .
J gene: TRBJ2-5
V gene: TRBV6-1
D gene: .
CDR3 protein: CATGVETQYF
CDR3 DNA: TGTGCCACCGGAGTGGAGACCCAGTACTTC

clone size: .
J gene: TRBJ2-7
V gene: TRBV11-3
D gene: .
CDR3 protein: CASSLDRTDEQYF
CDR3 DNA: TGTGCCAGCAGCTTAGATCGAACAGACGAGCAGTACTTC

clone size: .
J gene: TRBJ1-6
V gene: TRBV25-1
D gene: .
CDR3 protein: CASSELGGTLSPLHF
CDR3 DNA: TGTGCCAGCAGTGAATTGGGGGGAACTCTTTCACCCCTCCACTTT

clone size: .
J gene: TRBJ2-5
V gene: TRBV6-5
D gene: .
CDR3 protein: CASSRPGLQETQYF
CDR3 DNA: TGTGCCAGCAGTCGCCCGGGACTCCAAGAGACCCAGTACTTC

clone size: .
J gene: TRBJ2-5
V gene: TRBV5-1
D gene: .
CDR3 protein: CASRGIEGETQYF
CDR3 DNA: TGCGCCAGCAGGGGTATAGAAGGGGAGACCCAGTACTTC

clone size: .
J gene: TRBJ1-5
V gene: TRBV28
D gene: .
CDR3 protein: CASSLRGGSNQPQHF
CDR3 DNA: TGTGCCAGCAGTCTCCGAGGGGGTAGCAATCAGCCCCAGCATTTT

clone size: .
J gene: TRBJ1-1
V gene: TRBV5-1
D gene: TRBD1
CDR3 protein: CASSLGQVQMNTEAFF
CDR3 DNA: TGCGCCAGCAGCCTAGGACAGGTCCAAATGAACACTGAAGCTTTCTTT

clone size: .
J gene: TRBJ1-1
V gene: TRBV5-1
D gene: TRBD1
CDR3 protein: CASSLRGQGNTEAFF
CDR3 DNA: TGCGCCAGCAGCTTAAGGGGACAGGGGAACACTGAAGCTTTCTTT

clone size: .
J gene: TRBJ1-6
V gene: TRBV6-5
D gene: .
CDR3 protein: CASRRDGNSPLHF
CDR3 DNA: TGTGCCAGCAGAAGGGACGGCAATTCACCCCTCCACTTT

clone size: .
J gene: TRBJ2-1
V gene: TRBV14
D gene: .
CDR3 protein: CASSPSLRNEQFF
CDR3 DNA: TGTGCCAGCAGCCCGAGCCTGAGAAATGAGCAGTTCTTC

clone size: .
J gene: TRBJ2-1
V gene: TRBV18
D gene: .
CDR3 protein: CASSPIGATAALGQFF
CDR3 DNA: TGTGCCAGCTCACCAATCGGTGCAACAGCCGCGCTAGGGCAGTTCTTC

clone size: once
J gene: TRBJ2-5
V gene: TRBV9
D gene: .
CDR3 protein: CASSAPQGHSQETQYF
CDR3 DNA: TGTGCCAGCAGCGCACCCCAGGGACATAGTCAAGAGACCCAGTACTTC

clone size: .
J gene: TRBJ2-3
V gene: TRBV30
D gene: .
CDR3 protein: CAWGVTDTQYF
CDR3 DNA: TGTGCCTGGGGGGTTACAGATACGCAGTATTTT

clone size: .
J gene: TRBJ2-7
V gene: TRBV2
D gene: TRBD2
CDR3 protein: CASSERSSGTYEQYF
CDR3 DNA: TGTGCCAGCAGTGAAAGGTCTAGCGGGACCTACGAGCAGTACTTC

clone size: .
J gene: TRBJ2-3
V gene: TRBV5-4
D gene: .
CDR3 protein: CASSVGTDTQYF
CDR3 DNA: TGTGCCAGCAGCGTCGGCACAGATACGCAGTATTTT

clone size: once
J gene: TRBJ2-2
V gene: TRBV7-2
D gene: .
CDR3 protein: CASSLYGELFF
CDR3 DNA: TGTGCCAGCAGCTTATACGGGGAGCTGTTTTTT

clone size: .
J gene: TRBJ2-3
V gene: TRBV29-1
D gene: .
CDR3 protein: CSLAATSTDTQYF
CDR3 DNA: TGCAGCCTGGCAGCTACTAGCACAGATACGCAGTATTTT

clone size: .
J gene: TRBJ1-2
V gene: TRBV30
D gene: .
CDR3 protein: CAWTLPGGGYTF
CDR3 DNA: TGTGCCTGGACTTTACCGGGGGGCGGCTACACCTTC

clone size: .
J gene: TRBJ1-2
V gene: TRBV7-3
D gene: .
CDR3 protein: CASSLIAGDGYTF
CDR3 DNA: TGTGCCAGCAGCTTAATCGCAGGGGATGGCTACACCTTC

clone size: .
J gene: TRBJ1-5
V gene: TRBV30
D gene: .
CDR3 protein: CAWSSSDRDWRPQHF
CDR3 DNA: TGTGCCTGGAGCTCCTCGGACCGGGATTGGAGGCCCCAGCATTTT

clone size: .
J gene: TRBJ1-5
V gene: TRBV28
D gene: .
CDR3 protein: CASSFRLGSNQPQHF
CDR3 DNA: TGTGCCAGCAGTTTTCGCCTGGGAAGCAATCAGCCCCAGCATTTT

clone size: .
J gene: TRBJ2-7
V gene: TRBV29-1
D gene: .
CDR3 protein: CSVVSRLSSYEQYF
CDR3 DNA: TGCAGCGTTGTCTCCCGGTTGTCATCCTACGAGCAGTACTTC

clone size: .
J gene: TRBJ2-3
V gene: TRBV2
D gene: .
CDR3 protein: CASSLLVSTDTQYF
CDR3 DNA: TGTGCCAGCAGTCTACTAGTCAGCACAGATACGCAGTATTTT

clone size: .
J gene: TRBJ1-4
V gene: TRBV2
D gene: .
CDR3 protein: CASSTAGATNEKLFF
CDR3 DNA: TGTGCCAGCAGTACCGCCGGGGCCACTAATGAAAAACTGTTTTTT

clone size: .
J gene: TRBJ1-1
V gene: TRBV29-1
D gene: .
CDR3 protein: CSVDGAGEAEAFF
CDR3 DNA: TGCAGCGTTGATGGGGCAGGGGAGGCTGAAGCTTTCTTT

clone size: .
J gene: TRBJ2-5
V gene: TRBV6-1
D gene: .
CDR3 protein: CASSETPDRQETQYF
CDR3 DNA: TGTGCCAGCAGTGAAACACCAGATAGGCAAGAGACCCAGTACTTC

clone size: .
J gene: TRBJ2-3
V gene: TRBV5-6
D gene: .
CDR3 protein: CASSRDWQGTQYF
CDR3 DNA: TGTGCCAGCAGCCGAGACTGGCAAGGTACGCAGTATTTT

clone size: .
J gene: TRBJ2-7
V gene: TRBV10-1
D gene: TRBD2
CDR3 protein: CASSEGLAGNYEQYF
CDR3 DNA: TGCGCCAGCAGTGAGGGTCTAGCGGGCAACTACGAGCAGTACTTC

clone size: .
J gene: TRBJ2-5
V gene: TRBV21-1
D gene: .
CDR3 protein: CASSTTSPPTQYF
CDR3 DNA: TGTGCCAGCAGCACGACTAGTCCTCCGACCCAGTACTTC

clone size: .
J gene: TRBJ1-2
V gene: TRBV19
D gene: TRBD1
CDR3 protein: CASTEGAYGYTF
CDR3 DNA: TGTGCCAGCACAGAGGGGGCATATGGCTACACCTTC

clone size: .
J gene: TRBJ2-2
V gene: TRBV18
D gene: .
CDR3 protein: CASSRMEVFLRTGELFF
CDR3 DNA: TGTGCCAGCTCCCGCATGGAGGTCTTTCTTCGCACCGGGGAGCTGTTTTTT

clone size: .
J gene: TRBJ2-3
V gene: TRBV6-5
D gene: .
CDR3 protein: CASSYGASGGTDTQYF
CDR3 DNA: TGTGCCAGCAGTTACGGGGCGTCCGGAGGCACAGATACGCAGTATTTT

clone size: .
J gene: TRBJ1-4
V gene: TRBV6-5
D gene: TRBD1
CDR3 protein: CASRPGGEVEKLFF
CDR3 DNA: TGTGCCAGCAGACCAGGGGGTGAAGTTGAAAAACTGTTTTTT

clone size: .
J gene: TRBJ1-2
V gene: TRBV11-2
D gene: TRBD1
CDR3 protein: CASSPGQGGYGYTF
CDR3 DNA: TGTGCCAGCAGCCCGGGACAGGGAGGCTATGGCTACACCTTC

clone size: many
J gene: TRBJ2-7
V gene: TRBV7-9
D gene: .
CDR3 protein: CASSWWDTKTSEQYF
CDR3 DNA: TGTGCCAGCAGCTGGTGGGACACCAAAACTAGCGAGCAGTACTTC

clone size: .
J gene: TRBJ1-1
V gene: TRBV7-9
D gene: .
CDR3 protein: CASSLGTVKNTEAFF
CDR3 DNA: TGTGCCAGCAGCTTAGGGACAGTTAAGAACACTGAAGCTTTCTTT

clone size: few
J gene: TRBJ1-2
V gene: TRBV19
D gene: .
CDR3 protein: CASSSQGSGYTF
CDR3 DNA: TGTGCCAGTAGTTCCCAGGGTTCTGGCTACACCTTC

clone size: .
J gene: TRBJ2-6
V gene: TRBV5-6
D gene: TRBD1
CDR3 protein: CASTGTGEDRANVLTF
CDR3 DNA: TGTGCCAGCACCGGGACAGGGGAAGATAGGGCCAACGTCCTGACTTTC

clone size: .
J gene: TRBJ2-1
V gene: TRBV7-9
D gene: .
CDR3 protein: CASSALYNEQFF
CDR3 DNA: TGTGCCAGCAGCGCACTGTACAATGAGCAGTTCTTC

clone size: .
J gene: TRBJ2-3
V gene: TRBV7-3
D gene: TRBD2
CDR3 protein: CASSPTSGPPTDTQYF
CDR3 DNA: TGTGCCAGCAGTCCAACTAGCGGGCCCCCCACAGATACGCAGTATTTT

clone size: .
J gene: TRBJ2-7
V gene: TRBV6-4
D gene: TRBD2
CDR3 protein: CASSVSAGGEVQYF
CDR3 DNA: TGTGCCAGCAGTGTGTCAGCGGGAGGAGAGGTGCAGTACTTC

clone size: .
J gene: TRBJ2-6
V gene: TRBV30
D gene: .
CDR3 protein: CAWRRLPGANVLTF
CDR3 DNA: TGTGCCTGGAGAAGACTCCCTGGGGCCAACGTCCTGACTTTC

clone size: .
J gene: TRBJ2-3
V gene: TRBV4-1
D gene: TRBD2
CDR3 protein: CASSQGAGGSPDTQYF
CDR3 DNA: TGCGCCAGCAGCCAAGGGGCGGGAGGGAGCCCAGATACGCAGTATTTT

clone size: .
J gene: TRBJ2-5
V gene: TRBV6-6
D gene: TRBD2
CDR3 protein: CASSYVGTSGQETQYF
CDR3 DNA: TGTGCCAGCAGTTACGTTGGGACTAGCGGCCAAGAGACCCAGTACTTC

clone size: .
J gene: TRBJ2-7
V gene: TRBV10-1
D gene: TRBD2
CDR3 protein: CASSARRLAGGDEQYF
CDR3 DNA: TGCGCCAGCAGTGCGCGAAGACTAGCGGGGGGAGACGAGCAGTACTTC

clone size: .
J gene: TRBJ2-3
V gene: TRBV25-1
D gene: TRBD2
CDR3 protein: CASRLAGPTDTQYF
CDR3 DNA: TGTGCCAGCCGACTAGCGGGGCCCACAGATACGCAGTATTTT

clone size: .
J gene: TRBJ2-3
V gene: TRBV10-3
D gene: .
CDR3 protein: CAISESGDSSDTQYF
CDR3 DNA: TGTGCCATCAGTGAGTCCGGGGATAGCTCAGATACGCAGTATTTT

clone size: .
J gene: TRBJ2-2
V gene: TRBV7-9
D gene: TRBD1
CDR3 protein: CASSRTGLSTGELFF
CDR3 DNA: TGTGCCAGCAGCCGGACAGGTCTGAGCACCGGGGAGCTGTTTTTT

clone size: .
J gene: TRBJ1-3
V gene: TRBV18
D gene: TRBD1
CDR3 protein: CASSPQTQGATGNTIYF
CDR3 DNA: TGTGCCAGCTCACCACAGACACAGGGGGCTACTGGAAACACCATATATTTT

clone size: .
J gene: TRBJ2-4
V gene: TRBV6-1
D gene: TRBD1
CDR3 protein: CASSESTTGVGNLAKNIQYF
CDR3 DNA: TGTGCCAGCAGTGAATCCACGACAGGGGTGGGGAATCTAGCCAAAAACATTCAGTACTTC

clone size: .
J gene: TRBJ2-7
V gene: TRBV2
D gene: .
CDR3 protein: CASSPESLYEQYF
CDR3 DNA: TGTGCCAGCAGCCCGGAGAGTCTATACGAGCAGTACTTC

clone size: .
J gene: TRBJ1-1
V gene: TRBV6-5
D gene: .
CDR3 protein: CASRSVGNTEAFF
CDR3 DNA: TGTGCCAGCAGGTCCGTGGGGAACACTGAAGCTTTCTTT

clone size: .
J gene: TRBJ2-3
V gene: TRBV7-3
D gene: TRBD1
CDR3 protein: CASSRDRGEDTQYF
CDR3 DNA: TGTGCCAGCAGCCGGGACAGGGGTGAAGATACGCAGTATTTT

clone size: .
J gene: TRBJ2-3
V gene: TRBV2
D gene: .
CDR3 protein: CASSSDTDTQYF
CDR3 DNA: TGTGCCAGCAGTAGCGACACAGATACGCAGTATTTT

clone size: .
J gene: TRBJ1-6
V gene: TRBV19
D gene: .
CDR3 protein: CASSMASFSYNSPLHF
CDR3 DNA: TGTGCCAGTAGTATGGCGTCTTTCTCCTATAATTCACCCCTCCACTTT